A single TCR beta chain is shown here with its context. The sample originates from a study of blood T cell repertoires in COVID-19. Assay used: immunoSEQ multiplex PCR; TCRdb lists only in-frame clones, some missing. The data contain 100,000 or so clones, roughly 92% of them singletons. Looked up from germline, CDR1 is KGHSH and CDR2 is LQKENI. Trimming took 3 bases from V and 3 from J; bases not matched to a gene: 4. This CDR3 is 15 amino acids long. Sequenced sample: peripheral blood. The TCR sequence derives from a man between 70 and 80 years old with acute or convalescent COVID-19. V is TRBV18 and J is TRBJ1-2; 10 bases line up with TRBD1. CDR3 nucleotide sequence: TGTGCCAGCTCACCTTCGACAGGGGGCGACTATGGCTACACCTTC. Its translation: CASSPSTGGDYGYTF.